Following are 14 T cell receptor beta chains from one sample sequenced in a study of T cell changes during pregnancy in multiple sclerosis. Clones were read by immunoSEQ multiplex PCR, and TCRdb kept only the in-frame ones, dropping some. In the table there are more than 80,000 clones, about 90% of which are singletons. The sample consisted of PBMCs, taken in the first trimester of pregnancy. These TCRs come from a female donor in good health, serving as a control in a pregnancy study. Some clones in this sample may be carry-over from other donors' samples.

The rearrangement links TRBV30 to TRBJ2-7; TRBD1 matches 9 bases. The CDR3 is 13 amino acids. V trimming: 5 bases; J trimming: 5 bases; junction bases outside the gene matches: 7. The germline CDR1 and CDR2 sequences are GTSNPN and SVGIG (reference sequence). This CDR3 reads CAWSRDRAHEQYF. The CDR3 DNA sequence: TGTGCCTGGTCCAGGGACAGGGCCCACGAGCAGTACTTC.

This chain connects TRBV6-5 to TRBJ1-5; no clear D gene. V shed 1 base and J shed 4 bases, with 5 bases lying between them. CDR3 length: 13 amino acids. Germline V gene data show CDR1 as MNHEY and CDR2 as SVGAGI. The CDR3 here is CASSYFPNQPQHF. CDR3 in DNA: TGTGCCAGCAGTTACTTCCCGAATCAGCCCCAGCATTTT.

This clone was counted a few times. CDR3 sequence (DNA): TGCGCCAGCAGCCCATCAGAGGGTTATAGCAATCAGCCCCAGCATTTT. This encodes CASSPSEGYSNQPQHF. The chain couples TRBV4-1 to TRBJ1-5, with no clear D. Per the germline V gene, CDR1 is MGHRA and CDR2 is YSYEKL. This CDR3 has 16 amino acids. Between the trimmed V and J ends, which lost 4 bases and 0 bases, there was a span of 13 bases.

V and J are TRBV10-2 and TRBJ2-5; possibly TRBD2 for D (7 bases). Germline V gives CDR1 WSHSY, CDR2 SAAADI. CDR3 length: 13 amino acids. V lost 10 bases and J 5 bases, leaving 17 bases between the germline ends. The CDR3 region is CATWRGGRETQYF. The CDR3 DNA is TGCGCCACATGGAGGGGGGGCAGGGAGACCCAGTACTTC.

The chain employs TRBV19 and TRBJ1-5, with a weak D call TRBD1 (5 bases). The ends were cut back, 5 bases at V and 3 bases at J, with 11 bases in the middle. The CDR3 is made up of 14 amino acids. The germline V gene encodes CDR1 LNHDA and CDR2 SQIVND (reference sequence). CDR3 DNA: TGTGCCAGTAGTCGGAGGGACTACAATCAGCCCCAGCATTTT. It is translated as CASSRRDYNQPQHF.

The chain is built from TRBV4-1 and TRBJ2-5; D may be TRBD1 (6 bases). This CDR3 contains 15 residues. V was cut by 2 bases and J by 1 base, with 11 bases left in between. CDR1 is MGHRA and CDR2 is YSYEKL in the germline V gene. The CDR3 region is CASSQRQVSQETQYF. CDR3 coding DNA: TGCGCCAGCAGCCAAAGACAGGTCTCCCAAGAGACCCAGTACTTC.

This chain links TRBV4-3 with TRBJ2-5; the D is unclear. Trimming took 0 bases from V and 4 from J, leaving 9 bases between them. The germline V gene has CDR1 LGHNA and CDR2 YSLEER. The CDR3 is 14 residues long. CDR3 amino acids: CASSQDLERETQYF. In nucleotides, the CDR3 is TGCGCCAGCAGCCAAGATTTGGAGAGAGAGACCCAGTACTTC.

V and J are TRBV25-1 and TRBJ2-7; 8 bases align to TRBD1. This CDR3 comprises 14 residues. The trim removed 6 bases at V and 3 bases at J, leaving 7 bases unmatched. Germline-derived CDR1 and CDR2 are MGHDK and SYGVNS. Here the CDR3 reads CASRTTGAGYEQYF. In nucleotides, the CDR3 is TGTGCCAGCAGGACGACAGGGGCGGGCTACGAGCAGTACTTC.

This chain joins TRBV7-9 and TRBJ2-1; TRBD1 might be the D (6 bases). CDR1 is SEHNR, CDR2 FQNEAQ, per germline (reference sequence). V was trimmed by 2 bases and J by 9 bases, leaving 11 bases between them. CDR3 length: 13 amino acids. This CDR3 is CASSLMGAGEQFF. CDR3 nucleotide sequence: TGTGCCAGCAGCTTAATGGGGGCGGGTGAGCAGTTCTTC.

The rearrangement joins TRBV18 to TRBJ1-2; 8 bases are a match to TRBD1. Germline loops: CDR1 KGHSH, CDR2 LQKENI. The CDR3 covers 15 residues. V was clipped by 2 bases and J by 2 bases; unmatched bases: 4. The CDR3, as DNA: TGTGCCAGCTCACCAACAGGACAGGGAAACTATGGCTACACCTTC. Protein product: CASSPTGQGNYGYTF.

This clone was counted a single time. The rearrangement links TRBV4-3 to TRBJ2-6, with TRBD1 matching 10 bases. Per germline, CDR1 LGHNA and CDR2 YSLEER. The V gene end was trimmed by 4 bases and the J gene end by 3 bases; junction bases not matched to a gene: 9. The CDR3 contains 18 residues. The CDR3 sequence: CASSRSTGGAGGANVLTF. The CDR3 DNA sequence: TGCGCCAGCAGCCGATCGACAGGGGGCGCGGGTGGGGCCAACGTCCTGACTTTC.

V is TRBV7-9 and J is TRBJ2-3; D unclear. Germline assignment: CDR1 SEHNR and CDR2 FQNEAQ (reference sequence). The CDR3 has 11 amino acids. The V end was cut by 4 bases, the J end by 6 bases, with 5 bases between. Here the CDR3 DNA reads TGTGCCAGCAGCTCCCTGGATACGCAGTATTTT. Its translation: CASSSLDTQYF.

This clone is a singleton in its sample. The CDR3 coding sequence is TGTGCCAGCAGTTACGGGACACTTATTTACGAGCAGTACTTC. This sequence encodes CASSYGTLIYEQYF. This chain joins TRBV6-5 and TRBJ2-7; maybe TRBD1 (6 bases). This CDR3 is built from 14 residues. Trimming shortened V by 2 bases and J by 4 bases, and 12 bases separated the two germline ends. The germline CDR1 and CDR2 sequences are MNHEY and SVGAGI.

The chain has TRBV28 and TRBJ2-7; the match to TRBD2 covers 10 bases. The CDR3 consists of 18 residues. V lost 2 bases and J lost 2; bases outside the gene matches: 12. Germline V gene sequence: CDR1 MDHEN, CDR2 SYDVKM. The DNA of the CDR3 is TGTGCCAGCAGTTTACGAGAGGTGACTAGCGGGCCGGCCTACGAGCAGTACTTC. As protein: CASSLREVTSGPAYEQYF.